Below, 5 T cell receptor beta chains from the same sample are listed, as sequenced in a study of STAT5B mutations in CD4+ large granular lymphocyte leukemia. Sequencing was performed with immunoSEQ multiplex PCR; in TCRdb, only in-frame clones are kept and a portion is missing. The data hold roughly 40,000 clones, with approximately 86% observed a single time. Sequencing used CD4+ T cells from blood buffy coats. The origin of the receptors is a human donor in good health.

The chain employs TRBV27 and TRBJ2-5; D is unclear. V shed 5 bases and J shed 2 bases, with 12 bases lying between them. This CDR3 has 14 amino acids. Germline V gene data show CDR1 as MNHEY and CDR2 as SMNVEV (reference sequence). The CDR3 DNA sequence: TGTGCCAGCAGTCTCACGGCCCTTCAAGAGACCCAGTACTTC. Translating it yields CASSLTALQETQYF.

The rearrangement links TRBV19 to TRBJ1-1, with a possible D match to TRBD1 (5 bases). Trimming left V 6 bases short and J 0 bases short, with 14 bases between. The germline gives CDR1 LNHDA, CDR2 SQIVND (reference sequence). CDR3 length: 15 amino acids. For the CDR3, the DNA is TGTGCCAGTAGACCGGCTGACAGTTTGAACACTGAAGCTTTCTTT. Its protein product is CASRPADSLNTEAFF.

The chain carries TRBV5-6 and TRBJ2-1; TRBD2 matches at 8 bases. The V segment lost 7 bases and the J segment 0 bases; nucleotides outside the gene matches: 3. CDR1 and CDR2 from the germline V gene are SGHDT and YYEEEE. The CDR3 contains 14 residues. The CDR3 coding sequence is TGTGCCAGCCGTCGGGGGGGCTCCTACAATGAGCAGTTCTTC. It yields the protein CASRRGGSYNEQFF.

The table lists this clone with a count of one. This rearrangement joins TRBV19 to TRBJ1-1; unclear D gene. The CDR3 loop spans 10 amino acids. Germline CDR1 LNHDA, CDR2 SQIVND (reference sequence). V was clipped by 6 bases and J by 5 bases, with 4 bases between them. This chain's CDR3 is CASRGTEAFF. DNA of the CDR3: TGTGCCAGTAGAGGTACTGAAGCTTTCTTT.

The chain is built from TRBV5-4 and TRBJ2-1, with D unclear. The length of the CDR3 is 13 residues. Per germline, CDR1 SGHNT and CDR2 YYREEE (reference sequence). Trimming shortened V by 0 bases and J by 3 bases, and 4 bases separated the two germline ends. The CDR3 DNA is TGTGCCAGCAGCTTGGAAATCTACAATGAGCAGTTCTTC. Translating gives CASSLEIYNEQFF.